This section outlines one TCR beta chain sequence together with its context. Its antigen is currently unknown. Mismatch repair deficiency was confirmed in all patients, by PCR or immunohistochemistry. The data were produced by immunoSEQ multiplex PCR, yet TCRdb's version contains in-frame clones alone and is incomplete. The sample contains 30,000 to 45,000 clones, around 83% of which appear only once. This sample was included in a study of PD-1 blockade in mismatch repair-deficient tumors. At the level of the study: Enrolled about 2012-2016, patients had progressing, pretreated mismatch repair-deficient cancers of 11 to 13 types.

Study-wide points: Rapid post-treatment expansion, then contraction, generally preceding radiologic response, marked tumor-resident clones.

The sample was peripheral blood, taken about 76 weeks after starting pembrolizumab. The TCR comes from an adult with mismatch repair-deficient cancer.

CDR3 bases: TGTGCCAGCAGCCAAGAGACAGGGCGTCAGTTCTTC. It translates to CASSQETGRQFF. The rearrangement links TRBV4-2 to TRBJ2-1; 7 bases align to TRBD1. CDR3 size: 12 residues. The germline V gene has CDR1 LGHNA and CDR2 YNFKEQ. V lost 0 bases to trimming and J lost 13 bases; unmatched junction nucleotides: 3.